The 21 T cell receptor beta chains below all came from one sample that was sequenced in a study of cytomegalovirus exposure and HLA in healthy donors. This PCR relied on a set of 60 Vbeta primers and 13 Jbeta primers. Data came from immunoSEQ multiplex PCR; TCRdb stores just in-frame clones and leaves some out. This table holds 100,000 to 150,000 clones, over 60% found once. Sequencing input: PBMCs. The receptors were sampled from a man between 18 and 29 years old in good health and CMV-seronegative.

V and J are TRBV5-1 and TRBJ2-1, with D tentatively TRBD1 (6 bases). The ends were cut back, 1 base at V and 7 bases at J, with 15 bases in the middle. CDR1 and CDR2 (germline): SGHRS, YFSETQ. The CDR3 covers 15 residues. The CDR3 loop reads CASSLFSQGQNEQFF. The CDR3 DNA reads as TGCGCCAGCAGCTTGTTCAGCCAGGGGCAAAATGAGCAGTTCTTC.

The chain is built from TRBV28 and TRBJ2-1, with 9 bases aligning to TRBD2. This CDR3 spans 17 amino acids. The V and J ends lost 1 base and 7 bases, in that order; junction bases with no gene match: 11. CDR1 and CDR2 (germline): MDHEN, SYDVKM. The CDR3 spells CASSLLIVAGVSNEQFF. CDR3 DNA sequence: TGTGCCAGCAGTTTATTAATCGTAGCGGGAGTTTCAAATGAGCAGTTCTTC. Complete variable domain (other parts from reference TRBV28 and TRBJ2-1): DVKVTQSSRYLVKRTGEKVFLECVQDMDHENMFWYRQDPGLGLRLIYFSYDVKMKEKGDIPEGYSVSREKKERFSLILESASTNQTSMYLCASSLLIVAGVSNEQFFGPGTRLTVL.

This chain links TRBV14 with TRBJ2-1; D possibly corresponds to TRBD1 (6 bases). Germline CDR1 is SGHDN and CDR2 is FVKESK. Trimming took 1 base from V and 4 from J, leaving 11 bases between them. The CDR3 runs 15 residues. CDR3 region: CASSQAGTNYNEQFF. In DNA, the CDR3 is TGTGCCAGCAGCCAAGCCGGGACAAATTACAATGAGCAGTTCTTC.

The chain has TRBV28 and TRBJ1-1; D remains unclear. CDR1 MDHEN and CDR2 SYDVKM come from the germline V gene. V dropped 2 bases and J dropped 0 bases, with 10 bases sitting between them. The CDR3 consists of 15 residues. CDR3 DNA: TGTGCCAGCAGTTTAACCTTGGCAATGAACACTGAAGCTTTCTTT. Translation: CASSLTLAMNTEAFF.

The gene calls are TRBV27 and TRBJ2-1; tentative D call: TRBD1 (5 bases). V shed 2 bases and J shed 1 base, with 9 bases lying between them. CDR1 MNHEY and CDR2 SMNVEV come from the germline V gene (reference sequence). The CDR3 is 15 residues long. This CDR3 reads CASSLGAASYNEQFF. CDR3 DNA: TGTGCCAGCAGTTTAGGGGCGGCGTCCTACAATGAGCAGTTCTTC.

V usage is TRBV7-9 and J usage is TRBJ1-4; 7 bases align to TRBD1. The CDR3 extends over 15 amino acids. In germline, CDR1 is SEHNR, CDR2 FQNEAQ (reference sequence). With 5 bases clipped from V and 7 bases from J, the junction kept 10 bases outside the gene matches. CDR3 residues: CASSRRQGGGEKLFF. The DNA of the CDR3 is TGTGCCAGCAGCCGAAGACAGGGAGGTGGTGAAAAACTGTTTTTT.

V usage is TRBV27 and J usage is TRBJ1-2; D gene unclear. V lost 6 bases, J lost 3 bases, and 11 bases lay in between. CDR1 and CDR2 from the germline V gene are MNHEY and SMNVEV (reference sequence). The CDR3 totals 13 residues. CDR3 in amino acids: CASRGTGDYGYTF. In nucleotides, the CDR3 is TGTGCCAGCAGGGGAACCGGGGACTATGGCTACACCTTC.

J is TRBJ2-7 and V is TRBV11-3; 7 bases align to TRBD2. CDR3 size: 15 residues. Germline V gene sequence: CDR1 SGHNT, CDR2 YENEEA. V gave up 5 bases and J gave up 5 bases; unmatched junction bases: 12. CDR3 sequence: CASSPNSGGLNEQYF. The CDR3 region has the DNA TGTGCCAGCAGCCCAAATTCCGGGGGACTAAACGAGCAGTACTTC.

The V and J genes are TRBV28 and TRBJ1-2; 8 nucleotides match TRBD1. This CDR3 region has 14 residues. The J segment lost 7 bases and the V segment lost 7 bases, leaving 11 bases of the junction unmatched. The V gene's germline CDR1 is MDHEN and CDR2 SYDVKM. The CDR3 DNA follows: TGTGCCAGCAACCCCCAGGACAGGGCGGGTGGCTACACCTTC. Its translation: CASNPQDRAGGYTF.

This chain connects TRBV28 to TRBJ2-2, with D possibly TRBD2 on 5 matching bases. Germline-derived CDR1 and CDR2 are MDHEN and SYDVKM. CDR3 length equals 13 residues. Trimming cost V 8 bases and J 0 bases, with 7 bases left between them. The CDR3 loop is CASRGTNTGELFF. The CDR3 DNA reads TGTGCCAGCCGGGGTACGAACACCGGGGAGCTGTTTTTT.

This chain uses TRBV7-3 with TRBJ2-3, with TRBD2 matching over 10 bases. Losses at the gene ends were 1 base for V and 3 bases for J; bases not matched to a gene: 4. CDR1 and CDR2 from the germline V gene are SGHTA and FQGTGA. The CDR3 sequence is 16 residues long. CDR3 protein: CASSLKAGGLTDTQYF. The CDR3, as DNA: TGTGCCAGCAGCTTAAAAGCGGGAGGGTTGACAGATACGCAGTATTTT.

The table lists this clone with a few counts. V and J are TRBV30 and TRBJ1-1; D remains unclear. Germline V CDR1 and CDR2: GTSNPN, SVGIG (reference sequence). CDR3 length: 13 residues. V shed 0 bases and J shed 4 bases, with 9 bases lying between them. The CDR3 DNA sequence: TGTGCCTGGAGTGTGGGAGGTAGCACTGAAGCTTTCTTT. Its translation is CAWSVGGSTEAFF.

The chain links TRBV4-1 to TRBJ1-2, with 9 bases lining up with TRBD1. The CDR3 consists of 14 residues. Germline trimming cut 1 base from V and 3 bases from J; bases unmatched to any gene: 0. CDR1 and CDR2 from the germline V gene are MGHRA and YSYEKL. CDR3 in amino acids: CASSQGTGDYGYTF. The CDR3 coding sequence is TGCGCCAGCAGCCAAGGGACAGGGGACTATGGCTACACCTTC.

The V and J genes are TRBV27 and TRBJ2-7; 7 bases map to TRBD1. The V segment lost 7 bases and the J segment 0 bases; nucleotides outside the gene matches: 9. This CDR3 region has 15 residues. The germline V gene has CDR1 MNHEY and CDR2 SMNVEV (reference sequence). The DNA for the CDR3 is TGTGCCAGCATAGACAGGGTTGGCCTCTCCTACGAGCAGTACTTC. Translation gives CASIDRVGLSYEQYF.

The gene calls are TRBV5-4 and TRBJ2-4, with D hard to call. The length of the CDR3 is 16 residues. Trimming took off 4 bases at V and 3 bases at J, with 17 bases between the two ends. Per the germline V gene, CDR1 is SGHNT and CDR2 is YYREEE (reference sequence). The CDR3 nucleotides are TGTGCCAGCAGCCCTGAGGTGGCCGGAGTCAAAAACATTCAGTACTTC. Amino acids: CASSPEVAGVKNIQYF. Based on the CDR3 plus reference TRBV5-4 and TRBJ2-4, the full variable domain is ETGVTQSPTHLIKTRGQQVTLRCSSQSGHNTVSWYQQALGQGPQFIFQYYREEENGRGNFPPRFSGLQFPNYSSELNVNALELDDSALYLCASSPEVAGVKNIQYFGAGTRLSVL.

The rearrangement joins TRBV30 to TRBJ2-1; D possibly corresponds to TRBD1 (7 bases). This CDR3 has 15 amino acids. Per the germline V gene, CDR1 is GTSNPN and CDR2 is SVGIG (reference sequence). The V end lost 7 bases, the J end lost 8 bases, and 24 bases lay between the germline ends. Here the CDR3 reads CASLVTEGQGDEQFF. The CDR3 coding sequence is TGTGCCTCCTTAGTGACGGAGGGCCAGGGGGATGAGCAGTTCTTC.

The chain uses TRBV19 and TRBJ2-2; tentative D call: TRBD1 (5 bases). Germline assignment: CDR1 LNHDA and CDR2 SQIVND (reference sequence). This CDR3 is built from 16 residues. V was clipped by 3 bases and J by 7 bases, with 18 bases between them. CDR3 bases: TGTGCCAGTAGTATGTTGGGGCCTCCTGGGGACGGGGAGCTGTTTTTT. Protein product: CASSMLGPPGDGELFF.

This chain links TRBV10-3 with TRBJ2-5, with TRBD1 matching 7 bases. The J call may be mistaken, given a closer DNA end match to TRBJ2-7. Germline assignment: CDR1 ENHRY and CDR2 SYGVKD. This CDR3 region has 15 residues. The DNA of the CDR3 is TGTGCCATCAGTGAGCCCGAGGGGGCTTCCTACGAGCAGTACTTC. Amino acid sequence: CAISEPEGASYEQYF.

The rearrangement links TRBV7-2 to TRBJ2-1, with D maybe TRBD2 (6 bases). Germline CDR1 and CDR2: SGHTA and FQGNSA. This CDR3 contains 18 residues. Trimming removed 1 base at V and 0 bases at J, with 16 bases between. The chain's CDR3 is CASSLVSGSAGSYNEQFF. CDR3 nucleotides: TGTGCCAGCAGCTTAGTTTCTGGGTCAGCGGGCTCCTACAATGAGCAGTTCTTC.

This clone showed up just a few times. This sample also contains other DNA sequences that code for the same CDR3. The chain combines TRBV7-9 with TRBJ1-2; 11 bases are shared with TRBD1. The germline V gene encodes CDR1 SEHNR and CDR2 FQNEAQ (reference sequence). Trimming removed 5 bases from V and 3 bases from J; junction bases left unmatched: 2. The CDR3 contains 14 residues. The CDR3 region has the DNA TGTGCCAGCAGCCTGGGACAGGGGGACTATGGCTACACCTTC. Translated: CASSLGQGDYGYTF. Drawing the rest from reference TRBV7-9 and TRBJ1-2, the complete variable domain is DTGVSQNPRHKITKRGQNVTFRCDPISEHNRLYWYRQTLGQGPEFLTYFQNEAQLEKSRLLSDRFSAERPKGSFSTLEIQRTEQGDSAMYLCASSLGQGDYGYTFGSGTRLTVV.

This clone was seen a few times. The V gene is TRBV27, the J gene TRBJ1-1, with 7 bases fitting TRBD1. The V gene's germline CDR1 is MNHEY and CDR2 SMNVEV (reference sequence). The CDR3 is 15 amino acids. V lost 9 bases and J lost 0; bases outside the gene matches: 10. The CDR3: CASKAGTVMNTEAFF. The DNA of the CDR3 is TGTGCCAGTAAGGCGGGGACAGTCATGAACACTGAAGCTTTCTTT.